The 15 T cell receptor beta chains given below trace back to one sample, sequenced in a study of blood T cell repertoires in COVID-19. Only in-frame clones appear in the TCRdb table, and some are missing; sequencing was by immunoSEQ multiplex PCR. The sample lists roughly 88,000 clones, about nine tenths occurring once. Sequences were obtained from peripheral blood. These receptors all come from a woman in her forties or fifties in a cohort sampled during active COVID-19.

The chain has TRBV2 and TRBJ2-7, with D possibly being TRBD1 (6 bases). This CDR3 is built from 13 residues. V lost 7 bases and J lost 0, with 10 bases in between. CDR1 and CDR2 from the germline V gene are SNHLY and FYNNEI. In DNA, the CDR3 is TGTGCCAGCAAAACGGACAGCTCCTACGAGCAGTACTTC. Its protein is CASKTDSSYEQYF.

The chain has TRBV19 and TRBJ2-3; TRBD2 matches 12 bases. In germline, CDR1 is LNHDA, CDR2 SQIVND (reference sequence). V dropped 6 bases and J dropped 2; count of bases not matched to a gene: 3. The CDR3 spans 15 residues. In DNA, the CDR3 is TGTGCCAGTAGCGGACTAGCGGGGCTCACAGATACGCAGTATTTT. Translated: CASSGLAGLTDTQYF.

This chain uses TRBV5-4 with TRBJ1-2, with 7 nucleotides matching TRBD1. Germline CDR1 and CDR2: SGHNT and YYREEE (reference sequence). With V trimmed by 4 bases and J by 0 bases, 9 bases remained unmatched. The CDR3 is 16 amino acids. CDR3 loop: CASSIPGQISNYGYTF. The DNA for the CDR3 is TGTGCCAGCAGCATACCGGGACAGATTTCTAACTATGGCTACACCTTC.

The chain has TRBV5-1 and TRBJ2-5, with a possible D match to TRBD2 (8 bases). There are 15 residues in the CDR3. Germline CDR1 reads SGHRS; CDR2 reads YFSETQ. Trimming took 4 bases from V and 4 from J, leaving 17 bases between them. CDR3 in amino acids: CASSAGRGLIETQYF. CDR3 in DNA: TGCGCCAGCAGCGCCGGGAGGGGGCTTATAGAGACCCAGTACTTC.

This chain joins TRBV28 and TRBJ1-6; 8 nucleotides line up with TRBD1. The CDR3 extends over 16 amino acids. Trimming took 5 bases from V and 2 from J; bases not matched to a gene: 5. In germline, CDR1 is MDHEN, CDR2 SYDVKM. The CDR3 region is CASSPPGGAYNSPLHF. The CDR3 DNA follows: TGTGCCAGCAGTCCGCCAGGGGGCGCCTATAATTCACCCCTCCACTTT.

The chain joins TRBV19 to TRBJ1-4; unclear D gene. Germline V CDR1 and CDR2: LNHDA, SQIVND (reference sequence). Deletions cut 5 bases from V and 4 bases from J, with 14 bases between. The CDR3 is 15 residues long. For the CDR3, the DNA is TGTGCCAGTAGTCCCCGGCCCCGGGATAATGAAAAACTGTTTTTT. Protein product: CASSPRPRDNEKLFF.

The CDR3 here is CAILTTEQGNYGYTF. The CDR3 nucleotides read TGTGCCATCCTAACCACTGAACAGGGGAACTATGGCTACACCTTC. V usage is TRBV10-3 and J usage is TRBJ1-2; 7 nucleotides match TRBD1. CDR3 size: 15 residues. From germline, CDR1 is ENHRY and CDR2 SYGVKD. Trimming removed 8 bases from V and 2 bases from J; junction bases left unmatched: 11.

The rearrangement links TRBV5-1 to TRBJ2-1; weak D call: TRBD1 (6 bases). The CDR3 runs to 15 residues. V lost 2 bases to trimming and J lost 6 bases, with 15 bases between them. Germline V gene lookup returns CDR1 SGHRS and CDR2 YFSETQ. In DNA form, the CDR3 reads TGCGCCAGCAGCTTTAGCAGGGGTGTCGTCAATGAGCAGTTCTTC. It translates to CASSFSRGVVNEQFF.

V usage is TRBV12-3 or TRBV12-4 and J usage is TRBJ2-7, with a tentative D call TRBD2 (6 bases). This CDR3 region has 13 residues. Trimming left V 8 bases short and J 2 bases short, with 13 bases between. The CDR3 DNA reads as TGTGCCAGCCAGGGTAGCGGAACCTACGAGCAGTACTTC. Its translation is CASQGSGTYEQYF.

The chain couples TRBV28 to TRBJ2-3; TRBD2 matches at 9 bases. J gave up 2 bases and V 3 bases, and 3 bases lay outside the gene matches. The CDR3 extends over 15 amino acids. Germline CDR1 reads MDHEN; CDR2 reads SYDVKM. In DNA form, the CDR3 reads TGTGCCAGCAGTTTGGCGGGAGGGCTCACAGATACGCAGTATTTT. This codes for CASSLAGGLTDTQYF.

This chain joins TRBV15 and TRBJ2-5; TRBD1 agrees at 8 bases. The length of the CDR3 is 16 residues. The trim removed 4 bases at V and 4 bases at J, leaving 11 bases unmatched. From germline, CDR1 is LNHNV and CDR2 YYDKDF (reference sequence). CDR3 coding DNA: TGTGCCACCAGCACTCGCGCAGGGGGCAGCGGAGAGACCCAGTACTTC. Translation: CATSTRAGGSGETQYF.

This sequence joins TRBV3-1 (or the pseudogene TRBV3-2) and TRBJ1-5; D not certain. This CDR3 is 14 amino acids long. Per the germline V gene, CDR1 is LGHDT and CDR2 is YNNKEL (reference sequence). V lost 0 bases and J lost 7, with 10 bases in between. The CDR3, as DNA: TGTGCCAGCAGCCAAGACGGATCGCGGCAGCCCCAGCATTTT. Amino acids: CASSQDGSRQPQHF.

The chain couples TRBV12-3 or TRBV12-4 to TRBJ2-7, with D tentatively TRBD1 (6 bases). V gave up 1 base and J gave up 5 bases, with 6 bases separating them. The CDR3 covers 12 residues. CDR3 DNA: TGTGCCAGCAGTTTAGGGACAGACGAGCAGTACTTC. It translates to CASSLGTDEQYF.

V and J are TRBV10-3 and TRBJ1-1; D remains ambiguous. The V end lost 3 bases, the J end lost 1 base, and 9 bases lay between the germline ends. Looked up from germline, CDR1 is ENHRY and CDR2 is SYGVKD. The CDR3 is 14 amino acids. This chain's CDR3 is CAISDLGTNTEAFF. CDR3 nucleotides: TGTGCCATCAGTGATTTGGGCACGAACACTGAAGCTTTCTTT.

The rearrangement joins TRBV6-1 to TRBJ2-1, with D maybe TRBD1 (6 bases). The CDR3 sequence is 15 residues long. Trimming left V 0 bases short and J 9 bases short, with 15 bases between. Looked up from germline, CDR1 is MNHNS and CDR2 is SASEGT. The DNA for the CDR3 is TGTGCCAGCAGTGAAGCGTGGGGGCATTGGAGTGAGCAGTTCTTC. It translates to CASSEAWGHWSEQFF.